The rows below give T cell receptor beta chains drawn from one sample of a study of T cells in Graves' hyperthyroidism and ophthalmopathy. Using its own MiXCR run on the multiplex PCR reads, TCRdb lists one record per CDR3 protein. The sample has under 800,000 distinct CDR3 sequences, around 13% seen once. The specimen sequenced was blood. The receptors shown here come from a woman under 30 with Graves' hyperthyroidism. CDR3s include the opening cysteine and the closing phenylalanine or tryptophan. D genes are given only for firm matches. Clone size, where shown, is once, few, many, or a class for clones that have expanded.

D gene: .
clone size: many
V gene: TRBV6-1
J gene: TRBJ1-2
CDR3 protein: CASSYRTANYGYTF
CDR3 DNA: TGTGCCAGCAGTTATAGGACAGCTAACTATGGCTACACCTTC

D gene: .
clone size: many
V gene: TRBV30
J gene: TRBJ1-4
CDR3 protein: CAWSVGYEKLFF
CDR3 DNA: TGTGCCTGGAGTGTGGGGTACGAAAAACTGTTTTTT

D gene: .
clone size: .
V gene: TRBV11-2
J gene: TRBJ1-2
CDR3 protein: CASSFSGGLAANYGYTF
CDR3 DNA: TGTGCCAGCAGCTTCTCCGGGGGGTTGGCGGCTAACTATGGCTACACCTTC

D gene: .
clone size: many
V gene: TRBV6-1
J gene: TRBJ2-7
CDR3 protein: CASSESGSGSYEQYF
CDR3 DNA: TGTGCCAGCAGTGAGTCTGGAAGTGGCTCCTACGAGCAGTACTTC

D gene: .
clone size: few
V gene: TRBV12-5
J gene: TRBJ1-5
CDR3 protein: CASAPGWPGLWPQHF
CDR3 DNA: TGTGCTAGTGCCCCGGGGTGGCCGGGGCTGTGGCCCCAGCATTTT

D gene: .
clone size: many
V gene: TRBV28
J gene: TRBJ1-1
CDR3 protein: CASNRAPAAFF
CDR3 DNA: TGTGCCAGCAACAGGGCCCCTGCCGCTTTCTTT

D gene: TRBD1
clone size: many
V gene: TRBV12-3/TRBV12-4
J gene: TRBJ2-1
CDR3 protein: CASSGVGTGLDEQFF
CDR3 DNA: TGTGCCAGCAGTGGTGTGGGGACAGGATTAGATGAGCAGTTCTTC

D gene: .
clone size: many
V gene: TRBV25-1
J gene: TRBJ1-2
CDR3 protein: CASSERLGDGRTYGYTF
CDR3 DNA: TGTGCCAGCAGTGAAAGGTTGGGTGACGGCAGGACCTATGGCTACACCTTC

D gene: TRBD2
clone size: .
V gene: TRBV6-2/TRBV6-3
J gene: TRBJ2-7
CDR3 protein: CASSYGPQYRPSGSSYEQYF
CDR3 DNA: TGTGCCAGCAGTTACGGACCTCAGTATCGCCCTAGCGGGAGCTCCTACGAGCAGTACTTC

D gene: .
clone size: many
V gene: TRBV4-2
J gene: TRBJ1-1
CDR3 protein: CASSQTVLTEAFF
CDR3 DNA: TGTGCCAGCAGCCAAACCGTACTCACTGAAGCTTTCTTT

D gene: TRBD1
clone size: few
V gene: TRBV19
J gene: TRBJ2-5
CDR3 protein: CASSPRTGTETQYF
CDR3 DNA: TGTGCCAGTAGTCCCCGGACAGGGACAGAGACCCAGTACTTC

D gene: .
clone size: .
V gene: TRBV28
J gene: TRBJ2-7
CDR3 protein: CASREIQDSYEQYF
CDR3 DNA: TGTGCCAGCAGAGAGATCCAGGACAGTTACGAGCAGTACTTC

D gene: TRBD1
clone size: many
V gene: TRBV18
J gene: TRBJ2-7
CDR3 protein: CASSLPPRTGSNEQYF
CDR3 DNA: TGTGCCAGCTCACTCCCGCCAAGGACAGGGTCGAACGAGCAGTACTTC

D gene: .
clone size: many
V gene: TRBV12-3/TRBV12-4
J gene: TRBJ2-1
CDR3 protein: CASRVTGTYNEQFF
CDR3 DNA: TGTGCCAGCAGGGTGACAGGTACCTACAATGAGCAGTTCTTC

D gene: .
clone size: .
V gene: TRBV7-9
J gene: TRBJ2-7
CDR3 protein: CASSSPRAGYVLEQYF
CDR3 DNA: TGTGCCAGCAGCTCGCCCAGGGCAGGGTACGTGCTCGAGCAGTACTTC

D gene: TRBD1
clone size: .
V gene: TRBV28
J gene: TRBJ1-2
CDR3 protein: CASSSPGGVDYGYTF
CDR3 DNA: TGTGCCAGCAGTTCGCCAGGGGGCGTTGACTATGGCTACACCTTC

D gene: .
clone size: few
V gene: TRBV7-9
J gene: TRBJ1-4
CDR3 protein: CASSLVPQGEKLFF
CDR3 DNA: TGTGCCAGCAGCTTAGTCCCACAGGGCGAAAAACTGTTTTTT

D gene: TRBD2
clone size: many
V gene: TRBV7-9
J gene: TRBJ2-5
CDR3 protein: CASSLVWTSRGAQYF
CDR3 DNA: TGTGCCAGCAGCTTAGTTTGGACGAGTCGGGGGGCCCAGTACTTC

D gene: TRBD1
clone size: .
V gene: TRBV6-5
J gene: TRBJ2-2
CDR3 protein: CASSFPSLDRATVNTGELFF
CDR3 DNA: TGTGCCAGCAGTTTCCCGTCGCTGGACAGGGCGACAGTGAACACCGGGGAGCTGTTTTTT

D gene: TRBD2
clone size: few
V gene: TRBV7-3
J gene: TRBJ2-2
CDR3 protein: CASRSSSGRAGVGELFF
CDR3 DNA: TGTGCCAGCAGGTCATCTAGCGGGAGGGCCGGAGTCGGGGAGCTGTTTTTT

D gene: TRBD1
clone size: many
V gene: TRBV13
J gene: TRBJ1-2
CDR3 protein: CASSLGGVVPPRTGYGYTF
CDR3 DNA: TGTGCCAGCAGCTTAGGGGGGGTGGTGCCCCCGCGGACAGGCTATGGCTACACCTTC

D gene: .
clone size: .
V gene: TRBV15
J gene: TRBJ1-4
CDR3 protein: CATSSGANEKLFF
CDR3 DNA: TGTGCCACCAGCTCCGGGGCCAATGAAAAACTGTTTTTT

D gene: .
clone size: many
V gene: TRBV3-1
J gene: TRBJ1-1
CDR3 protein: CASSQDWDLNTEAFF
CDR3 DNA: TGTGCCAGCAGCCAAGATTGGGATCTGAACACTGAAGCTTTCTTT

D gene: .
clone size: .
V gene: TRBV6-1
J gene: TRBJ1-1
CDR3 protein: CAYREGWNTEAFF
CDR3 DNA: TGTGCTTACAGGGAGGGGTGGAACACTGAAGCTTTCTTT

D gene: .
clone size: many
V gene: TRBV11-1
J gene: TRBJ2-3
CDR3 protein: CASSWSSVPADTQYF
CDR3 DNA: TGTGCCAGCAGCTGGAGTAGCGTGCCGGCTGATACGCAGTATTTT

D gene: TRBD2
clone size: few
V gene: TRBV4-2
J gene: TRBJ2-1
CDR3 protein: CASSHGTSGRGYNEQFF
CDR3 DNA: TGTGCCAGCAGCCACGGGACTAGCGGGAGAGGCTACAATGAGCAGTTCTTC

D gene: TRBD1
clone size: .
V gene: TRBV19
J gene: TRBJ1-2
CDR3 protein: CASSIAQDRASRGYTF
CDR3 DNA: TGTGCCAGTAGTATAGCCCAAGACAGGGCGTCGAGAGGCTACACCTTC

D gene: TRBD2
clone size: many
V gene: TRBV7-3
J gene: TRBJ2-3
CDR3 protein: CASSFQRDTDTQYF
CDR3 DNA: TGTGCCAGCAGCTTCCAGCGGGATACAGATACGCAGTATTTT

D gene: .
clone size: many
V gene: TRBV13
J gene: TRBJ2-5
CDR3 protein: CASSSQAGTYQETQYF
CDR3 DNA: TGTGCCAGCAGCTCCCAAGCCGGGACCTACCAAGAGACCCAGTACTTC

D gene: TRBD1
clone size: few
V gene: TRBV27
J gene: TRBJ1-6
CDR3 protein: CASSLWDRGSSPLHF
CDR3 DNA: TGTGCCAGCAGTTTATGGGACAGGGGGAGTTCACCCCTCCACTTT

D gene: .
clone size: many
V gene: TRBV10-2
J gene: TRBJ2-7
CDR3 protein: CASSEQGRRAYEQYF
CDR3 DNA: TGCGCCAGCAGTGAACAGGGGAGGAGGGCCTACGAGCAGTACTTC

D gene: .
clone size: many
V gene: TRBV7-2
J gene: TRBJ2-1
CDR3 protein: CASSLGIVQFF
CDR3 DNA: TGTGCCAGCAGCTTAGGAATTGTCCAGTTCTTC

D gene: .
clone size: .
V gene: TRBV6-6
J gene: TRBJ1-6
CDR3 protein: CASSYSDRSSYNSPLHF
CDR3 DNA: TGTGCCAGCAGTTACTCGGACCGGAGCTCCTATAATTCACCCCTCCACTTT

D gene: .
clone size: .
V gene: TRBV6-1
J gene: TRBJ2-3
CDR3 protein: CASRDEGDTPYF
CDR3 DNA: TGTGCCAGCAGGGATGAGGGAGATACGCCGTATTTT

D gene: TRBD1
clone size: .
V gene: TRBV19
J gene: TRBJ1-5
CDR3 protein: CASSMMTGTGLLVGNQPQHF
CDR3 DNA: TGTGCCAGTAGTATGATGACCGGGACAGGGCTTTTAGTGGGCAATCAGCCCCAGCATTTT

D gene: .
clone size: .
V gene: TRBV18
J gene: TRBJ2-1
CDR3 protein: CASSLTLSENDEQFF
CDR3 DNA: TGTGCCAGCTCACTCACTCTCTCGGAGAACGATGAGCAGTTCTTC

D gene: .
clone size: .
V gene: TRBV4-3
J gene: TRBJ2-1
CDR3 protein: CASSQEDRGPPFF
CDR3 DNA: TGCGCCAGCAGCCAAGAGGACAGAGGACCCCCGTTCTTC

D gene: TRBD2
clone size: many
V gene: TRBV24-1
J gene: TRBJ2-1
CDR3 protein: CATSDSAGTSGTRNEQFF
CDR3 DNA: TGTGCCACCAGTGATTCGGCCGGGACTAGCGGGACGAGGAATGAGCAGTTCTTC

D gene: TRBD1
clone size: few
V gene: TRBV7-9
J gene: TRBJ1-2
CDR3 protein: CASSRTGGDGYTF
CDR3 DNA: TGTGCCAGCAGCCGGACAGGTGGTGATGGCTACACCTTC

D gene: .
clone size: .
V gene: TRBV4-3
J gene: TRBJ1-4
CDR3 protein: CASSQDDRVGEKLFF
CDR3 DNA: TGCGCCAGCAGCCAAGATGACCGGGTCGGTGAAAAACTGTTTTTT

D gene: .
clone size: many
V gene: TRBV3-2
J gene: TRBJ2-7
CDR3 protein: CASSQNSGSYEQYF
CDR3 DNA: TGTGCCAGCAGCCAGAATAGCGGTTCCTACGAGCAGTACTTC

D gene: .
clone size: few
V gene: TRBV4-1
J gene: TRBJ2-7
CDR3 protein: CASSQVEGGTYEQYF
CDR3 DNA: TGCGCCAGCAGCCAAGTAGAGGGCGGGACCTACGAGCAGTACTTC

D gene: TRBD1
clone size: .
V gene: TRBV24-1
J gene: TRBJ1-5
CDR3 protein: CATSDRSPGQGEGQPQHF
CDR3 DNA: TGTGCCACCAGTGACCGTAGCCCGGGACAGGGAGAAGGGCAGCCCCAGCATTTT

D gene: TRBD2
clone size: few
V gene: TRBV7-9
J gene: TRBJ2-7
CDR3 protein: CASSPTHPSGRDEQYF
CDR3 DNA: TGTGCCAGCAGCCCAACTCATCCTAGCGGGAGGGACGAGCAGTACTTC

D gene: .
clone size: .
V gene: TRBV30
J gene: TRBJ1-2
CDR3 protein: CAWTRGVLELPGGYTF
CDR3 DNA: TGTGCCTGGACGAGGGGGGTGTTGGAGCTTCCCGGGGGCTACACCTTC

D gene: .
clone size: few
V gene: TRBV19
J gene: TRBJ2-1
CDR3 protein: CASSPLPTGNEQFF
CDR3 DNA: TGTGCCAGTTCGCCCCTCCCAACAGGTAATGAGCAGTTCTTC

D gene: TRBD1
clone size: many
V gene: TRBV27
J gene: TRBJ2-7
CDR3 protein: CASNRERGTGNSYEQYF
CDR3 DNA: TGTGCCAGCAACCGGGAGAGAGGGACAGGCAACTCCTACGAGCAGTACTTC

D gene: .
clone size: many
V gene: TRBV13
J gene: TRBJ2-1
CDR3 protein: CASSPRDSGTYNEQFF
CDR3 DNA: TGTGCCAGCAGCCCACGGGACTCTGGCACCTACAATGAGCAGTTCTTC

D gene: TRBD2
clone size: many
V gene: TRBV7-9
J gene: TRBJ2-7
CDR3 protein: CASSLGTSADEQYF
CDR3 DNA: TGTGCCAGCAGCTTGGGGACTAGCGCCGACGAGCAGTACTTC

D gene: TRBD2
clone size: few
V gene: TRBV4-2
J gene: TRBJ2-5
CDR3 protein: CASSQLRSGSLETQYF
CDR3 DNA: TGTGCCAGCAGCCAACTTCGTAGCGGGAGTCTGGAGACCCAGTACTTC

D gene: .
clone size: .
V gene: TRBV6-1
J gene: TRBJ2-6
CDR3 protein: CASTLTQGSTGANVLTF
CDR3 DNA: TGTGCCAGCACCCTAACCCAGGGGTCAACTGGGGCCAACGTCCTGACTTTC

D gene: .
clone size: .
V gene: TRBV4-1
J gene: TRBJ2-3
CDR3 protein: CASSQGTGASTDTQYF
CDR3 DNA: TGCGCCAGCAGCCAAGGAACCGGGGCCTCCACAGATACGCAGTATTTT

D gene: .
clone size: few
V gene: TRBV7-9
J gene: TRBJ1-2
CDR3 protein: CASSLAARVDGYTF
CDR3 DNA: TGTGCCAGCAGCTTAGCAGCCCGGGTAGATGGCTACACCTTC